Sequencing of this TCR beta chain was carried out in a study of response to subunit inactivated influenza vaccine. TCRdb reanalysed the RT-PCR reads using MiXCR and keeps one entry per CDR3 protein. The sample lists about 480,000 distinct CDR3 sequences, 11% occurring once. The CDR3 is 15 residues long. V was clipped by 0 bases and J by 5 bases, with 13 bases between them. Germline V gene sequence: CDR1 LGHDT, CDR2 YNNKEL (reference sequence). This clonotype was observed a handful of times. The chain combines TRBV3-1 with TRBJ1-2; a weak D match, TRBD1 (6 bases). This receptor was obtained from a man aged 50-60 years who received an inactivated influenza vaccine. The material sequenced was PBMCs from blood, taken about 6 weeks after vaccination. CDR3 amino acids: CASSQDNRARYGYTF. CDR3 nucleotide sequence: TGTGCCAGCAGCCAAGATAACAGGGCGAGATATGGCTACACCTTC.